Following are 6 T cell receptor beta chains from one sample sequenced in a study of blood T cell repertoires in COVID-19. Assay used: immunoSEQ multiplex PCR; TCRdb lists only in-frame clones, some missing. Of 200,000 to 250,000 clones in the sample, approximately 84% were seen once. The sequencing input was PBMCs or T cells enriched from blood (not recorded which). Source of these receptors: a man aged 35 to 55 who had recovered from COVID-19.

CDR3 DNA sequence: TGTGCCAGCAGTCCCGCCGGGCCGGGGGGAAATTCACCCCTCCACTTT. Residues: CASSPAGPGGNSPLHF. The chain carries TRBV13 and TRBJ1-6; possibly TRBD1 for D (5 bases). The V end lost 6 bases, the J end lost 7 bases, and 19 bases lay between the germline ends. This CDR3 has 16 amino acids. Per the germline V gene, CDR1 is PRHDT and CDR2 is FYEKMQ (reference sequence).

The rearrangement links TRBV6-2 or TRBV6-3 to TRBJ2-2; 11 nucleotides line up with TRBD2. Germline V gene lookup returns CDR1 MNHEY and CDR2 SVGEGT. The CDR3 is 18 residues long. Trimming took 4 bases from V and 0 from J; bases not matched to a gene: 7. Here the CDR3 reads CASSFSTSGATNTGELFF. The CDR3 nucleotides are TGTGCCAGCAGTTTCTCGACTAGCGGGGCGACGAACACCGGGGAGCTGTTTTTT.

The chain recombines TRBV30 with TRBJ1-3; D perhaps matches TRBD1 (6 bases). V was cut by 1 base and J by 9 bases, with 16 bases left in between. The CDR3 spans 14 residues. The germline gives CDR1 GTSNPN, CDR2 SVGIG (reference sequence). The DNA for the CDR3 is TGTGCCTGGAGTGGGTGGGCAGGGGCAACCACCATATATTTT. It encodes CAWSGWAGATTIYF.

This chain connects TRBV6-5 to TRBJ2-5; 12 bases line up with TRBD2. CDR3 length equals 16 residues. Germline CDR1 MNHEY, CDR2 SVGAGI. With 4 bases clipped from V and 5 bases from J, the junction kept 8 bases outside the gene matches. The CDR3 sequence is CASSWGWTSGAETQYF. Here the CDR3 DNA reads TGTGCCAGCAGTTGGGGGTGGACTAGCGGGGCGGAGACCCAGTACTTC.

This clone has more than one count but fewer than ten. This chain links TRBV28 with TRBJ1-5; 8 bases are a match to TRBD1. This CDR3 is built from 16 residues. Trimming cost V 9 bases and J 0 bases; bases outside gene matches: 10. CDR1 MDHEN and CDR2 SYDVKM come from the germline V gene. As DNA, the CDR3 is TGTGCCAGTTCAGGGGGCCCAGAATATAGCAATCAGCCCCAGCATTTT. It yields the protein CASSGGPEYSNQPQHF.

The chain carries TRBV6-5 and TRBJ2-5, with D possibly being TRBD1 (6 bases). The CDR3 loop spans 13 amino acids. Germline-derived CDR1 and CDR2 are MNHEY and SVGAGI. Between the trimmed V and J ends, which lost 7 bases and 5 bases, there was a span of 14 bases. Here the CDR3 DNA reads TGTGCCAGCATTAACAGGGTCCTGGAGACCCAGTACTTC. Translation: CASINRVLETQYF.